A selection of T cell receptor beta chains follows, all from one sample in a study of blood T cells in healthy people across ages. TCRdb re-called the 5' RACE reads with MiXCR, one entry per CDR3 protein. The sample carries around 2 million distinct CDR3 sequences, roughly two fifths recorded once. Sequencing input: blood. Receptor source: a human donor in good health. The CDR3 runs from the conserved cysteine through the conserved F or W. Each record gives: D gene, clone size, J gene, CDR3 length, V gene, CDR3 DNA, CDR3 protein. D genes are given only for firm matches. A clone size is listed for some rows: how often the clone was seen (once, few, many), or a class if it is expanded.

d_call: NA; clone_size: NA; j_call: TRBJ1-1; cdr3_length: 15; v_call: TRBV11-2; cdr3_nt: TGTGCCAGCAAGCTAGGAGGGGCGGTGGACACTGAAGCTTTCTTT; cdr3_aa: CASKLGGAVDTEAFF
d_call: TRBD2; clone_size: few; j_call: TRBJ2-7; cdr3_length: 16; v_call: TRBV13; cdr3_nt: TGTGCCAGCAGCACTCGAAGATCAGCGGGGACCGACGAGCAGTACTTC; cdr3_aa: CASSTRRSAGTDEQYF
d_call: NA; clone_size: NA; j_call: TRBJ2-3; cdr3_length: 16; v_call: TRBV7-3; cdr3_nt: TGTGCCAGCAGCTTAATGGGCGCGGGGAGCACAGATACGCAGTATTTT; cdr3_aa: CASSLMGAGSTDTQYF
d_call: TRBD1; clone_size: NA; j_call: TRBJ2-7; cdr3_length: 16; v_call: TRBV7-8; cdr3_nt: TGTGCCAGCAGCAAAATAGAGGGACAGGGGGTCTACGAGCAGTACTTC; cdr3_aa: CASSKIEGQGVYEQYF
d_call: NA; clone_size: few; j_call: TRBJ1-2; cdr3_length: 14; v_call: TRBV19; cdr3_nt: TGTGCCAGTAGCCCAAGTCCCCAGGGGTATGGCTACACCTTC; cdr3_aa: CASSPSPQGYGYTF
d_call: NA; clone_size: NA; j_call: TRBJ1-1; cdr3_length: 12; v_call: TRBV11-2; cdr3_nt: TGTGCCAGCACCATCACGGGGACTGAAGCTTTCTTT; cdr3_aa: CASTITGTEAFF
d_call: TRBD2; clone_size: NA; j_call: TRBJ2-3; cdr3_length: 16; v_call: TRBV5-1; cdr3_nt: TGCGCCAGCATTGAGCATGGTAGCGGGTTGACAGATACGCAGTATTTT; cdr3_aa: CASIEHGSGLTDTQYF
d_call: TRBD1; clone_size: few; j_call: TRBJ2-1; cdr3_length: 16; v_call: TRBV24-1; cdr3_nt: TGTGCCACCAGTGACCACAGGGGGCGACCATACAATGAGCAGTTCTTC; cdr3_aa: CATSDHRGRPYNEQFF
d_call: TRBD2; clone_size: NA; j_call: TRBJ2-3; cdr3_length: 18; v_call: TRBV28; cdr3_nt: TGTGCCAGCAGTTTATTCGGGACTAGCGGGGGGGCGACAGATACGCAGTATTTT; cdr3_aa: CASSLFGTSGGATDTQYF
d_call: NA; clone_size: NA; j_call: TRBJ2-1; cdr3_length: 15; v_call: TRBV5-4; cdr3_nt: TGTGCCAGCAGCCAAGGGGCAGGGGCTTACAATGAGCAGTTCTTC; cdr3_aa: CASSQGAGAYNEQFF
d_call: TRBD1; clone_size: many; j_call: TRBJ1-2; cdr3_length: 15; v_call: TRBV4-3; cdr3_nt: TGCGCCAGCAGCCAAACCGGGACAGTGCCCTATGGCTACACCTTC; cdr3_aa: CASSQTGTVPYGYTF
d_call: NA; clone_size: few; j_call: TRBJ2-5; cdr3_length: 13; v_call: TRBV29-1; cdr3_nt: TGCAGCGTTGGGCACCGTGCATCGGAGACCCAGTACTTC; cdr3_aa: CSVGHRASETQYF
d_call: TRBD1; clone_size: NA; j_call: TRBJ2-5; cdr3_length: 16; v_call: TRBV12-3/TRBV12-4; cdr3_nt: TGTGCCAGCAGTCTCGAAAGGACAGGAGGAGATGTGACCCAGTACTTC; cdr3_aa: CASSLERTGGDVTQYF
d_call: NA; clone_size: few; j_call: TRBJ1-1; cdr3_length: 14; v_call: TRBV5-6; cdr3_nt: TGTGCCAGCAGCTTGGTCAGAATGAACACTGAAGCTTTCTTT; cdr3_aa: CASSLVRMNTEAFF
d_call: NA; clone_size: NA; j_call: TRBJ1-1; cdr3_length: 13; v_call: TRBV7-2; cdr3_nt: TGTGCCAGCAGCGTCTTACGGAACACTGAAGCTTTCTTT; cdr3_aa: CASSVLRNTEAFF
d_call: TRBD1; clone_size: many; j_call: TRBJ2-6; cdr3_length: 13; v_call: TRBV12-3/TRBV12-4; cdr3_nt: TGTGCCAGCAGTCGCCGGGACAGCAACGTCCTGACTTTC; cdr3_aa: CASSRRDSNVLTF
d_call: TRBD2; clone_size: NA; j_call: TRBJ2-3; cdr3_length: 11; v_call: TRBV12-3/TRBV12-4; cdr3_nt: TGTGCCAGCAGTTTCCGGGGGGCGCAGTATTTT; cdr3_aa: CASSFRGAQYF
d_call: NA; clone_size: few; j_call: TRBJ1-1; cdr3_length: 14; v_call: TRBV6-2/TRBV6-3; cdr3_nt: TGTGCCAGCAGTTACGTATGGTCGGACACTGAAGCTTTCTTT; cdr3_aa: CASSYVWSDTEAFF
d_call: TRBD2; clone_size: NA; j_call: TRBJ2-1; cdr3_length: 16; v_call: TRBV20-1; cdr3_nt: TGCAGTGCTACCGGGACTACCGCGAAAACCTACAATGAGCAGTTCTTC; cdr3_aa: CSATGTTAKTYNEQFF
d_call: TRBD2; clone_size: NA; j_call: TRBJ2-3; cdr3_length: 18; v_call: TRBV12-5; cdr3_nt: TGTGCTAGTGGCCCCGGGACTAGCCTAGCCCTCGTCACAGATACGCAGTATTTT; cdr3_aa: CASGPGTSLALVTDTQYF
d_call: NA; clone_size: NA; j_call: TRBJ2-7; cdr3_length: 16; v_call: TRBV7-9; cdr3_nt: TGTGCCAGCAGCTTACCCCAAACGGGAGAGGTGTACGAGCAGTACTTC; cdr3_aa: CASSLPQTGEVYEQYF